This entry concerns a single T cell receptor beta chain. Its specificity is unknown. Mismatch with germline at one junction end may stem from a read error. CDR1 is DFQATT and CDR2 is SNEGSKA in the germline V gene (reference sequence). The CDR3 is 11 amino acids. This sample was taken from a study of shared clonotypes between healthy human individuals. Study-wide context: For every donor, three CD4 naive, three CD4 memory, two CD8 naive and one CD8 memory plates were used.

The authors split each subset's genomic DNA evenly across several immunoSEQ plates. TCRdb's copy holds only in-frame clones and misses some; the assay was immunoSEQ multiplex PCR. The sample consists of some 1.1 million clones, roughly 77% of them appearing once. Regarding the study as a whole: Between a handful of donors, naive CD4 clonotypes were shared at a level of around 4.8%.

The receptor comes from a man younger than 35 in good health. Some clones in this sample may be carry-over from other donors' samples. The sample comprised memory CD4+ T cells from PBMCs. Described subset: CD45RA-negative fraction. The chain joins TRBV20-1 to TRBJ2-3, with D unresolved. The CDR3 DNA is TGTGCGGCGACTCAAGAAGATACGCAGTATTTT. Translated: CAATQEDTQYF.